This TCR beta chain was identified in a study of blood T cell repertoires in COVID-19. About the study: The United States, Italy and Spain were the sources of the acute and convalescent COVID-19 samples. Nucleic acid was either cDNA or gDNA, and it came from T cells, B-cell-depleted T cells, or PBMCs.

In the authors' workflow: Amplified reference gene primers provided the basis for estimating nucleated cell counts. Sequencing was performed with immunoSEQ multiplex PCR; in TCRdb, only in-frame clones are kept and a portion is missing. The DNA was the basis for D and trimming; V, J and clone size are from that table. The sample has roughly 140,000 clones; more than 70% are singletons. The CDR3 contains 17 residues. Trimming cost V 0 bases and J 2 bases; bases outside gene matches: 5. Germline CDR1 SGDLS, CDR2 YYNGEE. What was sequenced was peripheral blood. The chain uses TRBV9 and TRBJ2-1; TRBD2 matches 10 bases. The TCR originated in a man over 45 with active or convalescent COVID-19. The CDR3 DNA follows: TGTGCCAGCAGCGTAGACATAGCGGGAGGAACCTACAATGAGCAGTTCTTC. This encodes CASSVDIAGGTYNEQFF. Full variable domain (rest looked up from reference TRBV9 and TRBJ2-1): DSGVTQTPKHLITATGQRVTLRCSPRSGDLSVYWYQQSLDQGLQFLIQYYNGEERAKGNILERFSAQQFPDLHSELNLSSLELGDSALYFCASSVDIAGGTYNEQFFGPGTRLTVL.